Listed below are T cell receptor beta chains from one sample, sequenced in a study of blood T cell repertoires in COVID-19. Produced via immunoSEQ multiplex PCR; TCRdb's table is partial and in-frame only. The table includes fewer than 500,000 clones, 86% detected once. The sequencing input was peripheral blood. The receptors come from a woman in her thirties with active or convalescent COVID-19. Each CDR3 is given with its conserved first and last residue. The D gene is left open where the match is weak. Size values are once, few and many counts, or a class for expanded clones, and some rows have none.

TRBV28	.	TRBD1	TRBJ2-7	TGTGCCAGCAGTTCCCCCGGGACAGGGGATTGCGAGCAGTACTTC	CASSSPGTGDCEQYF
TRBV30	.	TRBD2	TRBJ2-7	TGTGCCTGTAGTTGGTCAAGCGGGAGCTACGAGCAGTACTTC	CACSWSSGSYEQYF
TRBV5-8	few	TRBD1	TRBJ1-4	TGTGCCAGCAGCCCCGACAGGGCAACTAATGAAAAACTGTTTTTT	CASSPDRATNEKLFF
TRBV19	.	TRBD2	TRBJ2-5	TGTGCCAGTAGTATAGGCTTGACTAGCGCTCAAGAGACCCAGTACTTC	CASSIGLTSAQETQYF
TRBV28	.	.	TRBJ1-3	TGTGCCAGCAGTCCCCGCCCTGGGGCTGGAGAGGGAAACACCATATATTTT	CASSPRPGAGEGNTIYF
TRBV7-8	once	TRBD1	TRBJ2-3	TGTGCCAGCAGCCAAGTATGGACAGGGGGCTCTGATACGCAGTATTTT	CASSQVWTGGSDTQYF
TRBV19	.	.	TRBJ1-6	TGTGCCACTAAGCCAGCGGGACCTTCGTCAATCTCCTATAATTCACCCCTCCACTTT	CATKPAGPSSISYNSPLHF
TRBV6-4	.	TRBD2	TRBJ2-7	TGTGCCAGCAGTGACTCGAAACGACTAGCGGGAGAATCCTACGAGCAGTACTTC	CASSDSKRLAGESYEQYF
TRBV19	.	.	TRBJ2-7	TGTGCCAGTAGGGACTCTGTAAGCTCCTACGAGCAGTACTTC	CASRDSVSSYEQYF
TRBV18	.	.	TRBJ2-7	TGTGCCAGCTCACCAAACCGGGTCAGCCTCTACGAGCAGTACTTC	CASSPNRVSLYEQYF
TRBV7-6	.	TRBD2	TRBJ2-1	TGTGCCAGCAGCATGACTAGCGGAGACTACAATGAGCAGTTCTTC	CASSMTSGDYNEQFF
TRBV27	.	TRBD2	TRBJ2-3	TGTGCCAGCCGAGTATCTAGCGGTTTCACAGATACGCAGTATTTT	CASRVSSGFTDTQYF
TRBV6-5	.	.	TRBJ1-6	TGTGCCAGCACGGCGGGCGTTCATAATTCACCCCTCCACTTT	CASTAGVHNSPLHF
TRBV20-1	once	.	TRBJ2-7	TGCAGTGCTAAGGACTCCCCTCTTCAGTACTTC	CSAKDSPLQYF
TRBV6-5	.	TRBD1	TRBJ2-7	TGTGCCAGCAGTTACTGGGGGGACAGGGAGGACGAGCAGTACTTC	CASSYWGDREDEQYF
TRBV2	.	.	TRBJ2-7	TGTGCCAGCAGTGGATCACTAGTTCTGTACGAGCAGTACTTC	CASSGSLVLYEQYF
TRBV4-2	.	TRBD1	TRBJ1-1	TGTGCCAGCAGCCAAGCCGGGACAGGGGGCGCAACTGAAGCTTTCTTT	CASSQAGTGGATEAFF
TRBV10-1	.	.	TRBJ1-5	TGCGCCAGCAGGGATAGACAGGGCAATCAGCCCCAGCATTTT	CASRDRQGNQPQHF
TRBV7-2	.	TRBD2	TRBJ2-2	TGTGCCAGCAGCTTAGATTTCTGGGCGGGAGACACCGGGGAGCTGTTTTTT	CASSLDFWAGDTGELFF
TRBV9	once	TRBD2	TRBJ2-3	TGTGCCAGCAGCTTGCGGGGCGGACTAGCGGGTAGTGATACGCAGTATTTT	CASSLRGGLAGSDTQYF
TRBV5-5	.	.	TRBJ1-4	TGTGCCAGCAGCTTGATTGTCTCCGCAAGTTATTCAGGGGCTAATGAAAAACTGTTTTTT	CASSLIVSASYSGANEKLFF
TRBV5-6	.	.	TRBJ2-3	TGTGCCAGCAGCTTGGAGCGCGGGGAGGCTCTAGATACGCAGTATTTT	CASSLERGEALDTQYF
TRBV5-4	few	.	TRBJ1-2	TGTGCCAGCAGCTTGGATGCAGGAGGCTACACCTTC	CASSLDAGGYTF
TRBV6-5	.	TRBD1	TRBJ1-2	TGTGCCAGCAAAACAGGGGCTGTTCGTGGCCGTGGCTACACCTTC	CASKTGAVRGRGYTF
TRBV7-6	.	TRBD2	TRBJ2-2	TGTGCCAGCAGCTTACGGACTAGCGTCCCGAACACCGGGGAGCTGTTTTTT	CASSLRTSVPNTGELFF
TRBV6-5	.	.	TRBJ2-7	TGTGCCAGCCAGGGGCATCCACCCTCCTACGAGCAGTACTTC	CASQGHPPSYEQYF
TRBV3-1/TRBV3-2	.	.	TRBJ2-1	TGTGCCAGCAGCCCTATGGTCGGGAGCTACTCCTACAATGAGCAGTTCTTC	CASSPMVGSYSYNEQFF
TRBV27	.	.	TRBJ1-2	TGTGCCAGCAGTCAAGCCCTACAGGGACCTAACTATGGCTACACCTTC	CASSQALQGPNYGYTF
TRBV24-1	.	.	TRBJ2-1	TGTGCCACCGCTCTCTCGACGGGAAATGAGCAGTTCTTC	CATALSTGNEQFF
TRBV10-3	.	TRBD1	TRBJ2-3	TGTGCCATCAGTGATCGGACAGGGGGCACAGATACGCAGTATTTT	CAISDRTGGTDTQYF
TRBV19	.	TRBD1	TRBJ1-2	TGTGCCAGTAGTATAGGGGGACAGCCCTATGGCTACACCTTC	CASSIGGQPYGYTF
TRBV12-3/TRBV12-4	.	.	TRBJ1-2	TGTGCCAGCAGCCAAAGGGGGGGCTATGGCTACACCTTC	CASSQRGGYGYTF